This TCR beta chain was sequenced in a study of T-cell memory formation after mild COVID-19. V lost 0 bases and J lost 5, with 10 bases in between. CDR3 size: 14 residues. Per germline, CDR1 MNHNY and CDR2 SVGAGI (reference sequence). TCRdb re-derived calls from the 5' RACE reads in MiXCR, one entry per CDR3 protein. The sample lists around 300,000 distinct CDR3 sequences; roughly 13% were seen once. The sequenced material came from PBMCs or a T cell subset sorted from them (not recorded which). The clonotype originates from a young man who had mild COVID-19 (a few samples of this study predate the infection). Cell type and time point are not known. The rearrangement uses TRBV6-6 and TRBJ2-5; possibly TRBD2 for D (5 bases). Written as DNA, the CDR3 is TGTGCCAGCAGTTACTCATCGGGGATCGAGACCCAGTACTTC. Amino acid sequence: CASSYSSGIETQYF.